This T cell receptor (beta chain) comes out of a study of monozygotic twins with cystic fibrosis. The study, taken as a whole, reports: Monozygotic CF twins shared more identical nucleotide clonotypes than unrelated patients. No link emerged between shared CDR3 counts and age, concordance or severity. In 13 of 16 pairs, V gene usage was closest to the co-twin's. The repertoire was suggested to be naive-dominated, clonality median about 0.01.

V lost 7 bases, J lost 5 bases, and 17 bases lay in between. The CDR3 is 13 amino acids. Germline values: CDR1 GTSNPN, CDR2 SVGIG (reference sequence). Sequencing was performed with immunoSEQ multiplex PCR; in TCRdb, only in-frame clones are kept and a portion is missing. Of some 8,900 clones in the sample, 98% are singletons; the top ten hold more than 0.2%. With regard to this clone: Antigen unknown.

This sequence was found in a girl aged 2 to 10 with cystic fibrosis. This chain connects TRBV30 to TRBJ1-1; maybe TRBD1 (5 bases). The sequenced sample was blood. This chain's CDR3 is CALTLGESTEAFF. CDR3 coding DNA: TGTGCCTTAACACTGGGGGAATCAACTGAAGCTTTCTTT.